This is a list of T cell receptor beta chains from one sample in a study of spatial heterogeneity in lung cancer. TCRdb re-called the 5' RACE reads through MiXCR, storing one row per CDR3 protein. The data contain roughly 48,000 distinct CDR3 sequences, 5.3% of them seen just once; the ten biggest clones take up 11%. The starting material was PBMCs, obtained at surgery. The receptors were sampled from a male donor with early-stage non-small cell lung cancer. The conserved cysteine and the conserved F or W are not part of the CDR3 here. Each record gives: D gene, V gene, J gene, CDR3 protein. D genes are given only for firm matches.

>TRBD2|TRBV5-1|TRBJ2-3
ASSSGTITSDTQY
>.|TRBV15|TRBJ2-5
ATSRDSGMETQY
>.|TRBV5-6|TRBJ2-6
ASSTGPMGANVLT
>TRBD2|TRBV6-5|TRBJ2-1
ASSYGKAGGLYNEQF
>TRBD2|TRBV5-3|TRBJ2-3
ARSLVGRSTDTQY
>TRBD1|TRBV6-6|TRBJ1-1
AATWTGETF
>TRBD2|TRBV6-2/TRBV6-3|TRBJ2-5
ASSLAGGRETQY
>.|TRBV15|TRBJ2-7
ATSSSLGTNAYEQY
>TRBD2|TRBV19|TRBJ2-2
ASSTSGRSTGELF
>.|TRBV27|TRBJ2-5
ASKKLGGETQY
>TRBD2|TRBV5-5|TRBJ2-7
ASTLAGGTYEQY
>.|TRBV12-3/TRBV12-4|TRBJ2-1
ASTLLAYNEQF
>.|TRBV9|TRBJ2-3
ASSVDGGTDTQY
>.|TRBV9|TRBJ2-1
ASSVAGAPPNEQF
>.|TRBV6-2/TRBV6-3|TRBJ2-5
ASSYSMRGRETQY
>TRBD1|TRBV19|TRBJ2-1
ASSTRDRRDNEQF
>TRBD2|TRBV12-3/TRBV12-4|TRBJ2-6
ASSFELAASGANVLT